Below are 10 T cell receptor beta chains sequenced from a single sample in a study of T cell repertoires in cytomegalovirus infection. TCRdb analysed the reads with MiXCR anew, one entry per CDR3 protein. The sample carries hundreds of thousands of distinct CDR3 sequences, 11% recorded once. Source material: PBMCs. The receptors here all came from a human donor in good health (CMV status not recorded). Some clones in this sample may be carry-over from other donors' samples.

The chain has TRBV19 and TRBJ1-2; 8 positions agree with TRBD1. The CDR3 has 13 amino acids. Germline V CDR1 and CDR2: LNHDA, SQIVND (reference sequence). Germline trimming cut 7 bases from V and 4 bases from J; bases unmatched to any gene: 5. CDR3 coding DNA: TGTGCCAGTAACCCGACAGGGGTCTATGGCTACACCTTC. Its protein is CASNPTGVYGYTF.

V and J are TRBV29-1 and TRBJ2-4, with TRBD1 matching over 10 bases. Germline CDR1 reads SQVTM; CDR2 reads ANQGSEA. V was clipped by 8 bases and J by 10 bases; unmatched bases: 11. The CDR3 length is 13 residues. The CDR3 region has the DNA TGCAGCACCAGACAGGGGGCTTTGGGAATTCAGTACTTC. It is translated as CSTRQGALGIQYF.

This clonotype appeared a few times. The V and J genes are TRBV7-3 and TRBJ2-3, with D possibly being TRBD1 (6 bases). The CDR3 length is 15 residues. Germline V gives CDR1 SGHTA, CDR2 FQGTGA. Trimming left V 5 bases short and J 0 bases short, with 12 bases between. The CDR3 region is CASSQGQRSTDTQYF. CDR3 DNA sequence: TGTGCCAGCAGCCAGGGACAAAGAAGCACAGATACGCAGTATTTT.

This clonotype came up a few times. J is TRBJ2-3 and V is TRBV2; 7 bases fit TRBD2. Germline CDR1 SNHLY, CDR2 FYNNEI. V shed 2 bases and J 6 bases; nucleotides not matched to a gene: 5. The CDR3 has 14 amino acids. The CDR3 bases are TGTGCCAGCAGTGAAATGGCGGGAGTGGATACGCAGTATTTT. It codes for CASSEMAGVDTQYF.

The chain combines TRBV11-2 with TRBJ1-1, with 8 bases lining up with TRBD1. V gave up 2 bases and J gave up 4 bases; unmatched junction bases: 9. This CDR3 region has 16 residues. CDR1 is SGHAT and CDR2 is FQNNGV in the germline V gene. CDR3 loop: CASSLNRGGTGTEAFF. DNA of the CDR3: TGTGCCAGCAGCTTAAATCGGGGCGGGACAGGCACTGAAGCTTTCTTT.

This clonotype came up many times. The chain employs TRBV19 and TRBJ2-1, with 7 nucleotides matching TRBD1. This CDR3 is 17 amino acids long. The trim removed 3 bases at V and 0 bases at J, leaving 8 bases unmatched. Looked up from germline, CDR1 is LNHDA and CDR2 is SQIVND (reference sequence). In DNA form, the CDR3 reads TGTGCCAGTAGTATTTTAAGGGGGACAGCCTCCTACAATGAGCAGTTCTTC. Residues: CASSILRGTASYNEQFF. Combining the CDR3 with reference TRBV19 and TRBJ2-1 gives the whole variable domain DGGITQSPKYLFRKEGQNVTLSCEQNLNHDAMYWYRQDPGQGLRLIYYSQIVNDFQKGDIAEGYSVSREKKESFPLTVTSAQKNPTAFYLCASSILRGTASYNEQFFGPGTRLTVL.

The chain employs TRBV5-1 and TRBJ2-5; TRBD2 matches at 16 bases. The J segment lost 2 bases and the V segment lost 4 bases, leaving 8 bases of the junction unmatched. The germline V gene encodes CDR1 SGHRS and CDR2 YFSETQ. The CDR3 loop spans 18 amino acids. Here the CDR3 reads CASSRGTSGGVIQETQYF. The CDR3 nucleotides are TGCGCCAGCAGCAGAGGGACTAGCGGGGGGGTAATACAAGAGACCCAGTACTTC.

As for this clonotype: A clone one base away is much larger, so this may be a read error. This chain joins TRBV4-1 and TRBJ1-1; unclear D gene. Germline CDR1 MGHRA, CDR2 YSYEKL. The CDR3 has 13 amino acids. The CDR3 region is CAGSHNSNTEAFF. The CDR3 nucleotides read TGCGCCGGCAGCCATAACTCGAACACTGAAGCTTTCTTT.

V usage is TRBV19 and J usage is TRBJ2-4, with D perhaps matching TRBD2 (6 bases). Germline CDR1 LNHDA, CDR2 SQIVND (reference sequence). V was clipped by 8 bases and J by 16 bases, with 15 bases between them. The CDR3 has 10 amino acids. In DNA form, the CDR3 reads TGTGCCAGTGGCCCGGGACTCCCCTACTTC. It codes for CASGPGLPYF.

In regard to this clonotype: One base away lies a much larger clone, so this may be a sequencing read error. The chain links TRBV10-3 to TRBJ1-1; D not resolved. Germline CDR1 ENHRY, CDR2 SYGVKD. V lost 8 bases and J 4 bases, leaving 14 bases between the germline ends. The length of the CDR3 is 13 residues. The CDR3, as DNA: TGTGCCATCGCCTGGGCAGTGAGCACTGAAGCTTTCTTT. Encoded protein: CAIAWAVSTEAFF.